This entry describes one T cell receptor (beta chain). Its antigen is still unknown. At one of its ends the junction is not consistent with the germline gene, which may arise from a read error. This record belongs to a study of blood T cells in healthy people across ages. The study, taken as a whole, reports: PBMCs went unsorted, and a conclusive naive versus antigen-experienced comparison was therefore prevented.

CDR3 length: 15 amino acids. Per the germline V gene, CDR1 is DFQATT and CDR2 is SNEGSKA (reference sequence). Primed by a sample-barcoded 5' primer and a J-beta primer mix, a second PCR proceeded for about 6 to 12 cycles. TCRdb analysed the 5' RACE reads with MiXCR anew, one entry per CDR3 protein. The sample contains fewer than 2,000,000 distinct CDR3 sequences, 39% of which appear only once. Sequenced material: blood. The sequence was collected from a human donor in good health. The chain links TRBV20-1 to TRBJ2-1; TRBD2 is a possible D gene (7 bases). Written as DNA, the CDR3 is TGCAGTCCAGGGCGGGGGCCACTAAACTACGATGAGCAGTTCTTC. This translates into CSPGRGPLNYDEQFF.